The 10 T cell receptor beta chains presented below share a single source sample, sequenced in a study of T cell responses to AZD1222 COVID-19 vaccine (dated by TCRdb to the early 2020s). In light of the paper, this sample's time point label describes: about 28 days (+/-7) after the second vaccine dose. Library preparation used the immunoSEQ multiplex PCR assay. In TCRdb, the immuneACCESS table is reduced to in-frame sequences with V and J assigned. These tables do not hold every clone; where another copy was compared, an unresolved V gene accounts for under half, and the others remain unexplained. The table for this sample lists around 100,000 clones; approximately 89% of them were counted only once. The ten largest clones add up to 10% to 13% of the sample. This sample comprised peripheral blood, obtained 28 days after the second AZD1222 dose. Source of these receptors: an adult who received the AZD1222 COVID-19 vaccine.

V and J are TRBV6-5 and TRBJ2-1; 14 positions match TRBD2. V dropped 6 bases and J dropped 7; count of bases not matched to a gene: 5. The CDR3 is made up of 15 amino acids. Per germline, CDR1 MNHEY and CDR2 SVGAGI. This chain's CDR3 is CASSPGLAGVNEQFF. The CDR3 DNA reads TGTGCCAGCAGCCCGGGACTAGCGGGAGTAAATGAGCAGTTCTTC.

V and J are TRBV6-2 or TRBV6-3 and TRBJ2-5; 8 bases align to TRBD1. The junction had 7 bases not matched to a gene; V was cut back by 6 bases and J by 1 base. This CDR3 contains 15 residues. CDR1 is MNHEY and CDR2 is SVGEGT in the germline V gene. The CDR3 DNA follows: TGTGCCAGCAGCGGTAAGACAGGGGTCCAAGAGACCCAGTACTTC. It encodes CASSGKTGVQETQYF.

The CDR3 DNA sequence: TGTGCCAGCAGAGGGACAGGGGGGGCTGAAGCTTTCTTT. This gives the protein CASRGTGGAEAFF. The J gene is TRBJ1-1, the V gene TRBV3-1 (or the pseudogene TRBV3-2); 11 positions match TRBD1. The trim removed 6 bases at V and 6 bases at J, leaving 3 bases unmatched. The CDR3 loop spans 13 amino acids. Germline CDR1 LGHDT, CDR2 YNNKEL (reference sequence).

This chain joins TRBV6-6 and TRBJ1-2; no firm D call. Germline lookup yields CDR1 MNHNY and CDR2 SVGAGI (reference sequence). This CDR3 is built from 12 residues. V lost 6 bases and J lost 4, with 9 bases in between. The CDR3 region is CASSHQSYGYTF. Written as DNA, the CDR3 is TGTGCCAGCAGCCACCAGAGCTATGGCTACACCTTC.

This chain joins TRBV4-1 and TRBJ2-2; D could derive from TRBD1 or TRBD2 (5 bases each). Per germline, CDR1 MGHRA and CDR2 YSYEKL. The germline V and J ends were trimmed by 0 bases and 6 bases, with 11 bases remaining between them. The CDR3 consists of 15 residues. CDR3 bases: TGCGCCAGCAGCCAAGAAGGGACCTTAGCCGGGGAGCTGTTTTTT. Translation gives CASSQEGTLAGELFF.

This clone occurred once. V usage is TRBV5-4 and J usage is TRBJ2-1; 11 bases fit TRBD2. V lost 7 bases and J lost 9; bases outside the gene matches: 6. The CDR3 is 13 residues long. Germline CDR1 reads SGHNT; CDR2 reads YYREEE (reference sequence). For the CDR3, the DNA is TGTGCCAGCCAACTAGCGGGGGTCGGTGAGCAGTTCTTC. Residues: CASQLAGVGEQFF.

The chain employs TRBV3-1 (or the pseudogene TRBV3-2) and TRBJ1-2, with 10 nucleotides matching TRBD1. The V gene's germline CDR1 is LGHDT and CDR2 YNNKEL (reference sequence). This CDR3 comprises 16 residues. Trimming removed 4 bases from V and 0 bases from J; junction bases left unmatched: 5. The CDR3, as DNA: TGTGCCAGCAGCCTGTCCGGGACAGGGGCTAACTATGGCTACACCTTC. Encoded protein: CASSLSGTGANYGYTF.

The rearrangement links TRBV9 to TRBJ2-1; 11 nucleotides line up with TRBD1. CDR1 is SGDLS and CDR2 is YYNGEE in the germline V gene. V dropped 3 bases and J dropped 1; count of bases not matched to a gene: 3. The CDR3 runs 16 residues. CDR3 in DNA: TGTGCCAGCAGCGGTGGGACAGGGGGTTCCTACAATGAGCAGTTCTTC. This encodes CASSGGTGGSYNEQFF.

The CDR3 region is CASSLALPEQYF. The CDR3 coding sequence is TGTGCCAGCAGCTTAGCGCTCCCCGAGCAGTACTTC. The chain carries TRBV7-9 and TRBJ2-7, with unresolved D. The CDR3 runs 12 residues. Trimming took 0 bases from V and 6 from J, leaving 6 bases between them. Germline V CDR1 and CDR2: SEHNR, FQNEAQ (reference sequence).

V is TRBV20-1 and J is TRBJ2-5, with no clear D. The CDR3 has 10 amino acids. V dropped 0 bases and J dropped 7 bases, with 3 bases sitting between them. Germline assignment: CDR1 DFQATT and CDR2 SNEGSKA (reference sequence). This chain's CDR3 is CSAREGTQYF. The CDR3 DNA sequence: TGCAGTGCTAGAGAGGGGACCCAGTACTTC.